The T cell receptor beta chain described here comes from a study of T-cell memory formation after mild COVID-19. Study results and limitations: Pre-infection memory showed some responding clones, and this suggested that cross-reactive memory joined. Of the contracting clones, CD4+ ones lay mainly in CM and EM, and CD8+ ones in EMRA.

CDR3 length: 16 residues. Germline lookup yields CDR1 SSHAT and CDR2 FNYEAQ (reference sequence). 5'RACE with constant-segment primers built TCRalpha and TCRbeta cDNA libraries with UMIs. TCRdb re-analysed the 5' RACE reads in MiXCR, keeping a single row per CDR3 protein. The repertoire consists of 550,000 to 700,000 distinct CDR3 sequences, with roughly 17% occurring once and the leading ten covering more than 10%. This clonotype has more than one count but fewer than ten. Its cognate antigen is unknown. Its ends do not fully match the called genes, so a read error is possible. This clonotype was sampled from an adult woman who had mild COVID-19 (a few samples of this study predate the infection). Cell type and time point are not known. The sequenced sample consisted of PBMCs or a T cell subset sorted from them (not recorded which). The chain joins TRBV7-7 to TRBJ2-5, with 7 bases aligning to TRBD2. CDR3 bases: TGTGCTAGCAGCTTAGTATCGGCTAGCGGCCAAGAGACCCAGTACTTC. It specifies CASSLVSASGQETQYF.